Here is one TCR beta chain with its context. What this receptor recognizes is not known. A read error may be the cause here, since a much bigger clone is one base away. Preparation of the library involved 5' RACE. TCRdb names Illumina HiSeq 2000 as the instrument used. A universal primer binding site was added through template switching, and the final cDNA carried a unique molecular identifier so that TCR cDNA molecules could be counted accurately. Specific primers in the conserved constant-segment region were used to synthesize first-strand cDNA for the TCR alpha and beta chains. Each cDNA library was double barcoded, with a SMART-Mk sample barcode plus Illumina barcodes, to control for contamination. TruSeq adapter sequences along with Illumina sample barcodes were introduced in two successive PCR steps. The TCR alpha and beta cDNA libraries were sequenced on the Illumina HiSeq platform using custom primers. Per the authors' processing: MiGEC processed the raw reads to extract unique molecular identifiers, while MiXCR was used to determine the CDR3 positions. Recombination models were inferred per individual with the repgenHMM and IGoR tools using an EM algorithm. The tcR package in R was used for shared clonotype analysis, with sharing normalized by the product of cloneset sizes. To study raw recombination free of thymic and clonal selection effects, out-of-frame nonproductive sequences were analyzed. TCRdb reprocessing: public reads trimmed at Q25 with fastp, clones called with MiXCR, in-frame beta chains kept. Each entry is one CDR3 protein sequence, shown with its most common DNA and genes. The V and J calls, along with clone size, are taken from TCRdb and not from the paper's own processing. Recorded for this sample are 1.5 million to 2 million distinct CDR3 sequences; 32% of them occurred a single time. The ten largest clones capture about 0.27% of the sample.

Only healthy Caucasian donors were included. This entry comes from a study of identical twins (TCRdb year 2016). Turning to the overall study: To test whether fetal clonotypes persist, the study used deep sequencing on TCR alpha and beta repertoires from monozygotic twins, unrelated adults of various ages, and cord blood. To rule out contamination, the twin experiments were replicated at different times with different library preparation protocols. The paper's findings and limits, for the study overall: Excess twin sharing in beta out-of-frame sequences was weaker because fewer shared sequences lowered the signal-to-noise ratio. Compared with coincidental sharing between unrelated individuals, out-of-frame TCR alpha sequences shared between twins showed an excess of sequences with low generation probability. Fewer insertions were carried by abundant cord blood beta clonotypes, a similar but weaker trend appeared in young adult naive repertoires, and no such trend appeared in memory repertoires. Invariant T cells such as MAIT and iNKT could partly confound zero-insertion analyses, though diverse VJ usage argued against this for most clonotypes. Because the same donors could not be followed over many years, the conclusions depended on cross-sectional statistical analysis. In monozygotic twins, recombination models systematically underestimated out-of-frame TCR alpha sharing, but the models matched the sharing seen between unrelated individuals.

The CDR3, from cysteine to phenylalanine, totals 13 residues. Here the CDR3 DNA is all that survives: 39 bases in frame from base 1. CDR1 is given as KGHSH and CDR2 as LQKENI, both from the germline V gene. Material: cord blood. The chain couples TRBV18 to TRBJ2-5, with an unclear D gene assignment. The TCR was taken from a newborn girl in good health. The CDR3 reads as follows: CASSPTPQETRYF. The sequenced DNA is TGTGCCAGCTCACCAACCCCTCAAGAGACCCGGTACTTC.